These 11 T cell receptor beta chains originate from one sample sequenced in a study of shared clonotypes between healthy human individuals. The table came from immunoSEQ multiplex PCR; TCRdb's copy has only in-frame clones and leaves some out. This table holds around 980,000 clones, 75% to 80% found once. The sample consisted of memory CD4+ T cells from PBMCs. Subset specified: CD45RA-negative fraction. These TCRs come from a man aged 18 to 30 in good health. Some clones in this sample may be carry-over from other donors' samples.

The chain recombines TRBV5-1 with TRBJ2-1; tentative D call: TRBD1 (6 bases). The CDR3 runs to 16 residues. The V end was cut by 4 bases, the J end by 0 bases, with 14 bases between. Germline CDR1 is SGHRS and CDR2 is YFSETQ. The CDR3 here is CASSPTGQLSYNEQFF. CDR3 nucleotides: TGCGCCAGCAGCCCTACCGGACAGCTCTCCTACAATGAGCAGTTCTTC.

This clone appeared once. The genes are TRBV28 and TRBJ2-7, with 8 bases identical to TRBD2. The length of the CDR3 is 13 residues. The germline CDR1 and CDR2 sequences are MDHEN and SYDVKM. V shed 7 bases, J shed 1 base, and the junction held 3 bases outside the gene matches. Here the CDR3 DNA reads TGTGCCAGCACCCCGGGAGGGTCCTACGAGCAGTACTTC. Translation: CASTPGGSYEQYF.

This rearrangement joins TRBV7-9 to TRBJ1-1; possibly TRBD1 for D (6 bases). The CDR3 is 15 residues long. Trimming removed 4 bases from V and 7 bases from J, with 19 bases in between. Per the germline V gene, CDR1 is SEHNR and CDR2 is FQNEAQ (reference sequence). CDR3 sequence: CASSSTRGATLEAFF. As DNA, the CDR3 is TGTGCCAGCAGCTCCACCCGGGGGGCCACCCTTGAAGCTTTCTTT. The variable domain in full, with the rest retrieved from reference TRBV7-9 and TRBJ1-1, is DTGVSQNPRHKITKRGQNVTFRCDPISEHNRLYWYRQTLGQGPEFLTYFQNEAQLEKSRLLSDRFSAERPKGSFSTLEIQRTEQGDSAMYLCASSSTRGATLEAFFGQGTRLTVV.

The CDR3 nucleotides read TGTGCCAGCAGTTTCGCGCGCGGGAGGGCCTATGTCCCCGGGGAGCTGTTTTTT. This sequence encodes CASSFARGRAYVPGELFF. The genes are TRBV28 and TRBJ2-2; TRBD2 matches 9 bases. The ends lost 3 bases at V and 6 bases at J; junction bases unmatched: 14. Germline V gives CDR1 MDHEN, CDR2 SYDVKM. The CDR3 totals 18 residues.

About this clone itself: A clone one base away is much larger, so this may be a read error. Other DNA sequences in this sample translate to the same CDR3. The rearrangement uses TRBV2 and TRBJ2-7, with D possibly TRBD1 on 6 matching bases. The CDR3 contains 12 residues. Germline CDR1 and CDR2: SNHLY and FYNNEI. V gave up 4 bases and J gave up 4 bases, with 8 bases separating them. The CDR3: CASSGQGYEQYF. CDR3 in DNA: TGTGCCAGCAGTGGGCAGGGGTACGAGCAGTACTTC.

V and J are TRBV6-5 and TRBJ1-3; D ambiguous. V lost 9 bases to trimming and J lost 1 base, with 10 bases between them. This CDR3 contains 13 residues. Germline V CDR1 and CDR2: MNHEY, SVGAGI. This chain's CDR3 is CASEPPSGNTIYF. The CDR3 region has the DNA TGTGCCAGTGAGCCTCCATCTGGAAACACCATATATTTT.

The chain couples TRBV19 to TRBJ2-7, with D perhaps assigned TRBD1 or TRBD2 (6 bases each). CDR1 is LNHDA, CDR2 SQIVND, per germline (reference sequence). This CDR3 has 17 amino acids. The ends were cut back, 4 bases at V and 0 bases at J, with 19 bases in the middle. For the CDR3, the DNA is TGTGCCAGTAGTACCGGGAGTGGACAGTGGAGCTCCTACGAGCAGTACTTC. Encoded protein: CASSTGSGQWSSYEQYF.

In the case of this clone: It is likely a read error, because the conserved phenylalanine at the end of the CDR3 is missing. The rearrangement links TRBV7-2 to TRBJ2-2, with no clear D. This CDR3 is built from 13 residues. The germline V gene has CDR1 SGHTA and CDR2 FQGNSA. Trimming removed 3 bases from V and 5 bases from J, with 7 bases in between. Here the CDR3 DNA reads TGTGCCAGCAGCTTCTTCGAGACCGGGGAGCTGTTTTCT. This encodes CASSFFETGELFS.

J is TRBJ1-5 and V is TRBV2; D might be TRBD1 (5 bases). Trimming left V 0 bases short and J 2 bases short, with 5 bases between. Germline V CDR1 and CDR2: SNHLY, FYNNEI. The CDR3 runs to 14 residues. CDR3 nucleotides: TGTGCCAGCAGTGAAGCAGGGGGCAATCAGCCCCAGCATTTT. Its protein is CASSEAGGNQPQHF.

In this sample, this clone turned up once. The V call is TRBV7-2, the J call TRBJ2-4, with a weak D call TRBD1 (6 bases). The germline CDR1 and CDR2 sequences are SGHTA and FQGNSA. Trimming removed 8 bases from V and 9 bases from J, with 14 bases in between. The CDR3 consists of 12 residues. The chain's CDR3 is CASGRDIGIQYF. The CDR3 nucleotides are TGTGCCAGCGGCCGGGACATCGGCATTCAGTACTTC.

The J gene is TRBJ2-7, the V gene TRBV7-2, with D tentatively TRBD2 (5 bases). This CDR3 comprises 13 residues. V was cut by 5 bases and J by 7 bases, with 15 bases left in between. Germline V lookup: CDR1 SGHTA, CDR2 FQGNSA. The CDR3 spells CASSRMVPGEQYF. The CDR3 coding sequence is TGTGCCAGCAGCCGGATGGTCCCGGGGGAGCAGTACTTC.